Shown below are 25 T cell receptor delta chains from a single sample sequenced in a study of gamma-delta T cells after stem cell transplantation. TCRdb re-called clones from the RT-PCR reads using CATT. The repertoire consists of around 1,700 delta-chain clones, with about 4.5% occurring once and the leading ten covering around 13%. The sample consisted of gamma-delta T cells. The receptor set was obtained from a human donor. It is not recorded whose cells these are; they may come from a transplant donor.

Worth noting for this clone: The junction does not match germline at one end; this may be a read error. The chain combines TRDV2 with TRDJ1, with 9 bases aligning to TRDD3. In germline, CDR1 is GEAIGNYY, CDR2 EKD. This CDR3 is built from 17 residues. The CDR3 nucleotides are TGTGCCTGCGACACTCTGGGTGCTGGGGGATACACCGATAAACTCATCTTT. Translated: CACDTLGAGGYTDKLIF.

This clone was seen only a few times. This may come from a read error, since a much larger clone is one base off. Other nucleotide sequences from this sample produce the same CDR3. This chain joins TRDV2 and TRDJ3; 10 bases are a match to TRDD3. Germline V gene sequence: CDR1 GEAIGNYY, CDR2 EKD. CDR3 length equals 19 residues. For the CDR3, the DNA is TGTGCCTGTGATCCTCTGGGGGATATACCCTCCTGGGACACCAGACAGATGTTTTTC. This encodes CACDPLGDIPSWDTRQMFF.

By frequency in the sample, this clone is large. In the same sample, other DNA sequences code for this CDR3. This chain joins TRDV2 and TRDJ1; the match to TRDD3 covers 7 bases. Germline loops: CDR1 GEAIGNYY, CDR2 EKD. The ends lost 0 bases at V and 0 bases at J; junction bases unmatched: 6. The CDR3 spans 16 residues. Here the CDR3 reads CACDTLGAPYTDKLIF. The DNA for the CDR3 is TGTGCCTGTGACACCCTGGGGGCCCCGTACACCGATAAACTCATCTTT.

This clone was detected only a few times. In DNA, the CDR3 is TGTGCCTGTGACCGCCTCGAGTACACCGATAAACTCATCTTT. Translating it yields CACDRLEYTDKLIF. This chain uses TRDV2 with TRDJ1; no clear D gene. Germline loops: CDR1 GEAIGNYY, CDR2 EKD. With 3 bases removed from V and 0 bases from J, the gap between germline ends came to 10 bases. The CDR3 has 14 amino acids.

Only a few counts were recorded for this clone. The protein TCRdb gives is from a much larger clone and does not agree with this DNA's translation at residue 14, likely a read error; the protein shown here comes from the DNA. The chain is built from TRDV2 and TRDJ1; a possible D gene is TRDD2 (5 bases). Germline V gene data show CDR1 as GEAIGNYY and CDR2 as EKD. The CDR3 runs 16 residues. The DNA for the CDR3 is TGTGCCTGTGACATCCTTCGAGGCAAGGACAGCGATAAACCCATCTTT. Translation: CACDILRGKDSDKPIF.

This clone turned up a few times. This probably arose from a read error, given a far larger clone one base away. This rearrangement joins TRDV2 to TRDJ1; D perhaps matches TRDD2 (5 bases). Germline assignment: CDR1 GEAIGNYY and CDR2 EKD. CDR3 length: 16 residues. The CDR3 sequence: CARDILRGKDSDKLIF. CDR3 sequence (DNA): TGTGCCCGTGACATCCTTCGAGGCAAGGACAGCGATAAACTCATCTTT.

This clone was counted a few times. The rearrangement links TRDV2 to TRDJ3; 8 bases are a match to TRDD3. Germline CDR1 GEAIGNYY, CDR2 EKD. This CDR3 has 18 amino acids. Trimming removed 3 bases from V and 0 bases from J; junction bases left unmatched: 6. Written as DNA, the CDR3 is TGTGCCTGTGACTTACTGGGGGTTAGCTCCTGGGACACCCGACAGATGTTTTTC. Translated: CACDLLGVSSWDTRQMFF.

This clone was observed a handful of times. TCRdb's protein does not match the DNA translation at residue 3; the protein provided is translated from the DNA. The chain combines TRDV2 with TRDJ1, with D maybe TRDD3 (6 bases). The germline V gene has CDR1 GEAIGNYY and CDR2 EKD. The CDR3 has 16 residues. The CDR3 protein is CAYDTVGGGNTDKLIF. CDR3 DNA: TGTGCCTATGACACCGTAGGTGGGGGGAACACCGATAAACTCATCTTT.

V usage is TRDV2 and J usage is TRDJ1, with 9 positions matching TRDD3. The germline V gene encodes CDR1 GEAIGNYY and CDR2 EKD. This CDR3 is built from 17 residues. Trimming at V came to 3 bases and at J to 2 bases, leaving 12 bases not matched to a gene. The CDR3 protein is CACDRVLGDLPTDKLIF. The DNA of the CDR3 is TGTGCCTGTGACCGCGTACTGGGGGACCTACCTACCGATAAACTCATCTTT.

This clone counts as large. This chain connects TRDV2 to TRDJ1; the match to TRDD3 covers 8 bases. The CDR3 runs to 20 residues. J gave up 3 bases and V 3 bases, and 23 bases lay outside the gene matches. Germline CDR1 and CDR2: GEAIGNYY and EKD. CDR3 bases: TGTGCCTGTGACGCAATCCTGCCCGTAGTGGGGGATTATTCGGCCGATAAACTCATCTTT. Its translation: CACDAILPVVGDYSADKLIF.

As regards this clone: This sequence may be a read error, since a much larger clone differs from it by one base. The chain couples TRDV2 to TRDJ1, with 7 bases aligning to TRDD3. CDR3 length: 16 residues. V dropped 4 bases and J dropped 0; count of bases not matched to a gene: 10. In germline, CDR1 is GEAIGNYY, CDR2 EKD. CDR3 residues: CACEPLLGTNTDKLIF. The DNA of the CDR3 is TGTGCCTGTGAACCTCTACTGGGGACCAACACCGATAAACTCATCTTT.

For this clone: Being one base from a much bigger clone, this may be a read error. The same CDR3 can be traced to other DNA sequences in this sample. DNA of the CDR3: TGTGCCTGTGTGGGCGTACTGGGGGATAACTCCTGGGACACCCGACAGATGTTTTTC. Its protein product is CACVGVLGDNSWDTRQMFF. This chain uses TRDV2 with TRDJ3; 11 bases align to TRDD3. The CDR3 sequence is 19 residues long. Unmatched junction bases numbered 8, after V lost 5 bases and J lost 0 bases. Germline assignment: CDR1 GEAIGNYY and CDR2 EKD.

This clone was seen more than once but under ten times. One end of the junction varies from germline; a read error may be responsible. The chain is built from TRDV2 and TRDJ1, with 13 bases aligning to TRDD3. The CDR3 consists of 18 residues. Germline lookup yields CDR1 GEAIGNYY and CDR2 EKD. The CDR3 sequence is CACDKLLGDTGYTDKRIF. In nucleotides, the CDR3 is TGTGCCTGTGACAAATTACTGGGGGATACGGGATACACCGATAAACGCATCTTT.

Note on this clone: A much larger clonotype is one base distant, so this may be a read error. The V and J genes are TRDV2 and TRDJ1; 13 bases are a match to TRDD3. V lost 2 bases and J lost 3; bases outside the gene matches: 14. In germline, CDR1 is GEAIGNYY, CDR2 EKD. The CDR3 is 19 amino acids. The chain's CDR3 is CACDMVLLGDTSNADKLIF. The CDR3 DNA is TGTGCCTGTGACATGGTTTTACTGGGGGATACGTCCAACGCCGATAAACTCATCTTT.

This clone has a handful of counts. A read error may be the cause here, since a much bigger clone is one base away. Within the sample, other DNA sequences also encode this same CDR3. In DNA, the CDR3 is TGTGCCTGTGACGGGCTGGGGGAGGGCTACACCGATAAACTCATCTTT. It yields the protein CACDGLGEGYTDKLIF. The chain recombines TRDV2 with TRDJ1; 8 bases are a match to TRDD3. This CDR3 is built from 16 residues. Trimming took 3 bases from V and 0 from J; bases not matched to a gene: 8. Germline V gene data show CDR1 as GEAIGNYY and CDR2 as EKD.

This clone rates as medium-sized. The CDR3 DNA reads TGTGCCTGTGATGGGTTGCTGGGGGACCCCGACACCGATAAACTCATCTTT. Protein product: CACDGLLGDPDTDKLIF. The chain recombines TRDV2 with TRDJ1; 8 bases line up with TRDD3. Germline V CDR1 and CDR2: GEAIGNYY, EKD. CDR3 size: 17 residues. Trimming removed 4 bases from V and 0 bases from J; junction bases left unmatched: 12.

The rearrangement joins TRDV2 to TRDJ1; TRDD3 matches at 7 bases. With V trimmed by 0 bases and J by 0 bases, 12 bases remained unmatched. There are 18 residues in the CDR3. Germline CDR1 reads GEAIGNYY; CDR2 reads EKD. The CDR3 DNA follows: TGTGCCTGTGACACCCTGGGGGGGGACACCGATTACACCGATAAACTCATCTTT. Its translation: CACDTLGGDTDYTDKLIF.

This clone was seen more than once but under ten times. This may stem from a read error, because a much larger clone lies one nucleotide away. Other DNA variants within this sample encode the same CDR3. The chain carries TRDV2 and TRDJ1; a weak D match, TRDD3 (6 bases). Germline V gives CDR1 GEAIGNYY, CDR2 EKD. Trimming removed 3 bases from V and 3 bases from J, with 19 bases in between. CDR3 length: 16 residues. This CDR3 reads CACDSLLGDTADKLIF. The CDR3 DNA is TGTGCCTGTGACTCCCTACTGGGAGATACGGCCGATAAACTCATCTTT.

This clone is classed as large. The chain carries TRDV2 and TRDJ1; D perhaps matches TRDD3 (6 bases). Deletions cut 1 base from V and 0 bases from J, with 20 bases between. The CDR3 covers 18 residues. Per germline, CDR1 GEAIGNYY and CDR2 EKD. This chain's CDR3 is CACDTLGDSVLYTDKLIF. CDR3 DNA sequence: TGTGCCTGTGACACGCTCGGGGATTCAGTCCTCTACACCGATAAACTCATCTTT.

This clone was seen a handful of times. The chain couples TRDV2 to TRDJ1; 10 bases are a match to TRDD3. Germline V gives CDR1 GEAIGNYY, CDR2 EKD. This CDR3 has 21 residues. With 2 bases clipped from V and 0 bases from J, the junction kept 20 bases outside the gene matches. In DNA form, the CDR3 reads TGTGCCTGTGACAACCTTCCTCTGGGGGATAAGGAGAGGGGTTACACCGATAAACTCATCTTT. Encoded protein: CACDNLPLGDKERGYTDKLIF.

This clone was observed a handful of times. The chain couples TRDV2 to TRDJ1, with 13 bases aligning to TRDD3. The germline gives CDR1 GEAIGNYY, CDR2 EKD. There are 17 residues in the CDR3. V lost 3 bases and J lost 3; bases outside the gene matches: 9. The CDR3 DNA reads as TGTGCCTGTGACTCATTACTGGGGGATACGGGGCCCGATAAACTCATCTTT. As protein: CACDSLLGDTGPDKLIF.

For this clone: A read error likely explains why the TCRdb protein, taken from a much larger clone, differs from this DNA's translation at residue 3; the protein shown is translated from the DNA. V gene TRDV2 combines with J gene TRDJ1, with 7 bases matching TRDD3. V gave up 9 bases and J gave up 0 bases; unmatched junction bases: 15. Germline values: CDR1 GEAIGNYY, CDR2 EKD. The CDR3 has 16 residues. The CDR3 DNA reads as TGTGCCAGTGCGGGCCTGGGGGTCCCGTACACCGATAAACTCATCTTT. Translated, it gives CASAGLGVPYTDKLIF.

This clone was counted only a few times. A far bigger clonotype differs at one base, so this is likely a read error. The sample carries other DNA sequences with the same CDR3. This chain connects TRDV2 to TRDJ1, with D unclear. The V gene lost 4 bases and the J gene lost 0 bases, with 11 bases spanning the gap. The CDR3 is made up of 14 amino acids. The germline gives CDR1 GEAIGNYY, CDR2 EKD. The CDR3 region has the DNA TGTGCCTGTGATTCGGTACTTTACACCGATAAACTCATCTTT. It specifies CACDSVLYTDKLIF.

This clone is medium-sized in the sample. The chain couples TRDV2 to TRDJ3; 13 bases align to TRDD3. Germline V gene lookup returns CDR1 GEAIGNYY and CDR2 EKD. This CDR3 contains 19 residues. Unmatched junction bases numbered 2, after V lost 1 base and J lost 0 bases. CDR3 sequence: CACDTTGGYGSWDTRQMFF. DNA of the CDR3: TGTGCCTGTGACACTACTGGGGGATACGGCTCCTGGGACACCCGACAGATGTTTTTC.

This clone was counted between two and nine times. A far larger clone is just one base off, so this is likely a read error. J is TRDJ1 and V is TRDV2, with 10 nucleotides matching TRDD3. CDR1 is GEAIGNYY and CDR2 is EKD in the germline V gene. The CDR3 is 19 amino acids. The CDR3 spells CACDTLNWGISPTPDKPIF. The CDR3 bases are TGTGCCTGTGACACCCTAAACTGGGGGATCTCACCCACTCCCGATAAACCCATCTTT.